A single TCR beta chain is shown here with its context. This record belongs to a study of blood T cell repertoires in COVID-19. Study in general: Samples of COVID-19 (acute and convalescent) were obtained from the United States, Italy and Spain. PBMCs, B-cell-depleted T cells, or T cells provided the cDNA or gDNA that made up the material.

Data came from immunoSEQ multiplex PCR; TCRdb stores just in-frame clones and leaves some out. The sample consists of 280,000 or so clones, over 75% of them appearing once. From germline, CDR1 is PRHDT and CDR2 FYEKMQ (reference sequence). This CDR3 is 16 amino acids long. The V and J ends lost 5 bases and 2 bases, in that order; junction bases with no gene match: 9. The sample comprised peripheral blood. V usage is TRBV13 and J usage is TRBJ2-3, with 8 positions matching TRBD2. The origin of this receptor is a man between 18 and 35 years old with active or convalescent COVID-19. This CDR3 reads CASSLTSAGDTDTQYF. In nucleotides, the CDR3 is TGTGCCAGCAGCCTCACGTCAGCGGGGGACACAGATACGCAGTATTTT.